Below are 7 T cell receptor beta chains sequenced from a single sample in a study of T cell clonotyping in hematopoietic cell transplantation. Time point indicated: recipient sample about 28 days before transplant, after cytoreduction. Data came from immunoSEQ multiplex PCR; TCRdb stores just in-frame clones and leaves some out. The sample yields 25,000 to 30,000 clones, roughly 91% seen once. Sequenced material: peripheral blood mononuclear cells, taken before stem cell transplant. The receptors come from a man between 45 and 60 years old with acute myeloid leukemia. Some clones in this sample may be carry-over from other donors' samples.

The chain couples TRBV19 to TRBJ1-2, with TRBD1 identical over 8 bases. After removal of 6 bases from V and 10 bases from J, the junction contained 10 bases not matched to a gene. CDR1 and CDR2 from the germline V gene are LNHDA and SQIVND (reference sequence). The CDR3 is 13 residues long. The CDR3, as DNA: TGTGCCAGTAGACTAGGGACAGGTGATTACTACACCTTC. It translates to CASRLGTGDYYTF.

The chain recombines TRBV6-1 with TRBJ1-4; D call uncertain. V was shortened by 10 bases and J by 1 base, with 10 bases between the two germline ends. Looked up from germline, CDR1 is MNHNS and CDR2 is SASEGT. The CDR3 length is 13 residues. CDR3 amino acids: CATTIRTNEKLFF. CDR3 DNA: TGTGCCACCACGATAAGAACTAATGAAAAACTGTTTTTT.

The rearrangement joins TRBV6-1 to TRBJ1-1, with D tentatively TRBD1 (6 bases). With 1 base removed from V and 1 base from J, the gap between germline ends came to 10 bases. The CDR3 has 15 residues. Germline V lookup: CDR1 MNHNS, CDR2 SASEGT. CDR3 residues: CASSEGSGQNTEAFF. CDR3 DNA: TGTGCCAGCAGTGAAGGGTCGGGACAGAACACTGAAGCTTTCTTT.

This chain uses TRBV4-3 with TRBJ2-3; 7 bases line up with TRBD1. Germline V lookup: CDR1 LGHNA, CDR2 YSLEER. The length of the CDR3 is 15 residues. Germline trimming cut 4 bases from V and 2 bases from J; bases unmatched to any gene: 6. CDR3 loop: CASSPRQGDTDTQYF. As DNA, the CDR3 is TGCGCCAGCAGCCCGAGACAGGGAGACACAGATACGCAGTATTTT.

The rearrangement joins TRBV6-5 to TRBJ1-2; D unresolved. This CDR3 contains 13 residues. Germline CDR1 reads MNHEY; CDR2 reads SVGAGI. Trimming stripped 6 bases from V and 4 bases from J, with 12 bases between. The CDR3 sequence is CASSLDRGYGYTF. The DNA for the CDR3 is TGTGCCAGCAGCCTGGACCGAGGCTATGGCTACACCTTC.

This chain joins TRBV6-5 and TRBJ2-5; no clear D. Germline V CDR1 and CDR2: MNHEY, SVGAGI. The CDR3 loop spans 12 amino acids. The V gene lost 4 bases and the J gene lost 5 bases, with 8 bases spanning the gap. The chain's CDR3 is CASSSPSETQYF. CDR3 nucleotide sequence: TGTGCCAGCAGTTCCCCCAGTGAGACCCAGTACTTC.

The rearrangement links TRBV7-9 to TRBJ2-7; possible D gene TRBD2, 6 bases. This CDR3 spans 14 amino acids. Trimming removed 10 bases at V and 4 bases at J, with 20 bases between. Germline values: CDR1 SEHNR, CDR2 FQNEAQ (reference sequence). CDR3 coding DNA: TGTGCCACCAGGCCCCTCGGGACTCTATACGAGCAGTACTTC. Protein product: CATRPLGTLYEQYF.